A selection of T cell receptor beta chains follows, all from one sample in a study of vaccination and CD4 T cells after COVID-19. These receptors are not linked to any known antigen. TCRdb re-called the PCR reads with MiXCR, one entry per CDR3 protein. The table includes some 8,000 distinct CDR3 sequences, approximately 55% detected once. Sequenced: CD4+ T cells from blood, cultured in vitro. The receptors stem from a human donor who had recovered from COVID-19. CDR3s include the opening cysteine and the closing phenylalanine or tryptophan. D genes are given only for firm matches. The size entry is marked missing in some rows and otherwise reads once, few, many or a size class.

clone_size	v_call	j_call	d_call	cdr3_aa	cdr3_nt
few	TRBV6-1	TRBJ1-2	NA	CASAPGRGGTNYGYTF	TGTGCCAGCGCCCCGGGCAGGGGTGGGACTAACTATGGCTACACCTTC
NA	TRBV19	TRBJ1-2	TRBD1	CASSIVGAGGNGYTF	TGTGCCAGTAGTATAGTTGGAGCAGGGGGTAATGGCTACACCTTC
NA	TRBV11-3	TRBJ2-2	NA	CASSSGAPSTGELFF	TGTGCCAGCAGCTCAGGGGCCCCGAGTACCGGGGAGCTGTTTTTT
NA	TRBV12-3/TRBV12-4	TRBJ2-3	TRBD2	CASTQRGAFTDTQYF	TGTGCCAGCACTCAGCGGGGGGCCTTCACAGATACGCAGTATTTT
NA	TRBV19	TRBJ2-3	NA	CASSSRGGRDTQYF	TGTGCCAGTAGTTCGAGGGGGGGCCGAGATACGCAGTATTTT
NA	TRBV4-3	TRBJ2-7	NA	CASSQDWEDYEQYF	TGCGCCAGCAGCCAAGATTGGGAGGACTACGAGCAGTACTTC
NA	TRBV20-1	TRBJ2-1	NA	CSARDQEHEQFF	TGCAGTGCTAGAGATCAGGAGCATGAGCAGTTCTTC
NA	TRBV6-5	TRBJ2-3	NA	CASSYRASTDTQYF	TGTGCCAGCAGTTACAGGGCGAGCACAGATACGCAGTATTTT
NA	TRBV19	TRBJ1-3	NA	CASSAVTRASSGNTIYF	TGTGCCAGTAGTGCAGTTACCAGGGCTAGCTCTGGAAACACCATATATTTT
NA	TRBV30	TRBJ1-6	NA	CAWSPYQSSYNSPLHF	TGTGCCTGGAGCCCCTATCAGAGCTCCTATAATTCACCCCTCCACTTT
NA	TRBV7-2	TRBJ1-5	NA	CASSLEGGLFSNQPQHF	TGTGCCAGCAGCTTAGAGGGAGGGCTCTTTAGCAATCAGCCCCAGCATTTT
NA	TRBV6-2/TRBV6-3	TRBJ1-5	NA	CAIRGRPSQPQHF	TGTGCCATCAGGGGCCGTCCATCTCAGCCCCAGCATTTT
NA	TRBV19	TRBJ1-2	NA	CASSDSGGRYGYTF	TGTGCCAGTAGTGACTCGGGAGGGAGGTATGGCTACACCTTC
NA	TRBV15	TRBJ1-1	NA	CATKPPLVGGNTEAFF	TGTGCCACCAAACCACCGCTAGTGGGGGGAAACACTGAAGCTTTCTTT
NA	TRBV19	TRBJ2-5	NA	CASSIAGVGKETQYF	TGTGCCAGTAGTATAGCGGGGGTAGGGAAGGAGACCCAGTACTTC
NA	TRBV4-3	TRBJ1-5	NA	CASSQDERGGQPQHF	TGCGCCAGCAGCCAAGATGAGAGGGGCGGTCAGCCCCAGCATTTT
NA	TRBV6-1	TRBJ2-7	NA	CASRQVVEQYF	TGTGCCAGCAGACAGGTAGTCGAGCAGTACTTC
few	TRBV19	TRBJ1-6	NA	CASMSGSNNSPLHF	TGTGCCAGTATGTCAGGGTCTAATAATTCACCCCTCCACTTT
NA	TRBV6-1	TRBJ1-4	NA	CASSVTGRLRERVTEKLFF	TGTGCCAGCAGTGTTACCGGTAGACTCCGCGAGCGGGTTACTGAAAAACTGTTTTTT
NA	TRBV20-1	TRBJ2-7	NA	CSAKSGHSYEQYF	TGCAGTGCTAAATCGGGGCATTCCTACGAGCAGTACTTC
few	TRBV19	TRBJ2-3	NA	CASSTSGLSTQYF	TGTGCCAGTAGTACCTCGGGACTGAGTACGCAGTATTTT
few	TRBV6-1	TRBJ1-1	TRBD1	CASSETGQTNTEAFF	TGTGCCAGCAGTGAGACGGGACAGACGAACACTGAAGCTTTCTTT
few	TRBV7-9	TRBJ1-2	TRBD1	CASSFDRGVLGGHVSNYGYTF	TGTGCCAGCAGCTTCGACAGGGGAGTATTGGGCGGTCACGTTTCTAACTATGGCTACACCTTC
NA	TRBV10-3	TRBJ1-1	TRBD1	CAIRVDREAEAFF	TGTGCCATCAGGGTGGACAGGGAGGCTGAAGCTTTCTTT
NA	TRBV20-1	TRBJ1-5	NA	CSARAGRGGGNRPQHF	TGCAGTGCTAGAGCTGGCAGGGGTGGTGGAAATCGGCCCCAGCATTTT
NA	TRBV9	TRBJ2-7	TRBD1	CASSVEGQGICEQYF	TGTGCCAGCAGCGTAGAGGGACAGGGGATATGCGAGCAGTACTTC
NA	TRBV11-2	TRBJ1-1	NA	CASSSHMARGIQKAFF	TGTGCCAGCAGCTCGCACATGGCTAGGGGGATACAAAAAGCTTTCTTT
few	TRBV7-2	TRBJ1-2	NA	CASSFTVYYGYTF	TGTGCCAGCAGCTTTACAGTCTACTATGGCTACACCTTC
once	TRBV5-4	TRBJ2-3	NA	CASSLGAGVTDTQYF	TGTGCCAGCAGCTTGGGGGCCGGGGTGACAGATACGCAGTATTTT
NA	TRBV12-3/TRBV12-4	TRBJ1-2	NA	CASTPRAVNYGYTF	TGTGCCAGCACCCCCCGGGCAGTTAACTATGGCTACACCTTC
NA	TRBV19	TRBJ2-2	TRBD1	CASKDRGRSGTGELFF	TGTGCCAGTAAGGACAGGGGGCGATCAGGGACCGGGGAGCTGTTTTTT
NA	TRBV4-1	TRBJ1-1	TRBD1	CASSQLQTTGEGNTEAFF	TGCGCCAGCAGCCAACTTCAGACGACAGGGGAGGGGAACACTGAAGCTTTCTTT
large	TRBV7-2	TRBJ1-1	NA	CASSLGQGSTEAFF	TGTGCCAGCAGCTTAGGGCAGGGTAGTACTGAAGCTTTCTTT
NA	TRBV20-1	TRBJ1-2	TRBD1	CSAKTGGQGASNYGYTF	TGCAGTGCTAAAACCGGAGGACAGGGGGCGTCTAACTATGGCTACACCTTC
once	TRBV10-3	TRBJ2-1	TRBD2	CAISSLSGGEGSQFF	TGTGCCATCAGCTCGTTAAGCGGGGGGGAGGGGTCGCAGTTCTTC
few	TRBV19	TRBJ1-2	NA	CASSRVLYGYTF	TGTGCCAGTAGTAGGGTCCTCTATGGCTACACCTTC
few	TRBV12-3/TRBV12-4	TRBJ1-6	NA	CASSLETPGDSPLHF	TGTGCCAGCAGTTTGGAAACACCGGGAGATTCACCCCTCCACTTT
NA	TRBV7-9	TRBJ2-2	TRBD1	CTSSQGTGITGELFF	TGTACCAGCAGCCAGGGGACAGGGATCACCGGGGAGCTGTTTTTT
NA	TRBV7-7	TRBJ2-2	TRBD1	CASSFRITGGSRNTGELFF	TGTGCTAGCAGCTTCCGTATTACAGGGGGCTCCAGGAACACCGGGGAGCTGTTTTTT
NA	TRBV20-1	TRBJ1-3	NA	CSAREGSLSGNTIYF	TGCAGTGCTAGAGAGGGGTCCCTCTCTGGAAACACCATATATTTT
NA	TRBV27	TRBJ2-5	TRBD2	CASSPEAGGPGTQYF	TGTGCCAGCAGTCCCGAAGCGGGGGGGCCGGGGACCCAGTACTTC
NA	TRBV3-1	TRBJ1-1	NA	CASSQRDKGNVAFF	TGTGCCAGCAGCCAACGCGACAAGGGGAATGTAGCTTTCTTT
NA	TRBV12-3/TRBV12-4	TRBJ2-3	NA	CASSFAWDTQYF	TGTGCCAGCAGTTTTGCATGGGATACGCAGTATTTT
few	TRBV10-1	TRBJ1-4	NA	CASSDTADEKLFF	TGCGCCAGCAGTGATACGGCTGATGAAAAACTGTTTTTT
NA	TRBV27	TRBJ1-5	NA	CASSPAGGGNQPQHF	TGTGCCAGCAGTCCCGCCGGGGGAGGCAATCAGCCCCAGCATTTT
NA	TRBV6-1	TRBJ2-2	NA	CASSAEGGQTGELFF	TGTGCCAGCAGTGCTGAGGGGGGGCAAACCGGGGAGCTGTTTTTT
NA	TRBV12-3/TRBV12-4	TRBJ2-3	TRBD2	CASTPGLAGGWSTDTQYF	TGTGCCAGCACCCCGGGACTAGCGGGGGGGTGGAGCACAGATACGCAGTATTTT
NA	TRBV24-1	TRBJ2-2	NA	CATSSPFGELFF	TGTGCCACCAGTAGCCCCTTCGGGGAGCTGTTTTTT
NA	TRBV5-1	TRBJ2-1	NA	CASGVRGANNEQFF	TGCGCCAGCGGCGTCAGGGGGGCTAACAATGAGCAGTTCTTC
NA	TRBV5-1	TRBJ2-3	NA	CASSLMGAPTDTQYF	TGCGCCAGCAGCTTGATGGGGGCCCCCACAGATACGCAGTATTTT
NA	TRBV10-3	TRBJ2-3	NA	CAISESVGGDTQYF	TGTGCCATCAGTGAGTCAGTAGGGGGGGATACGCAGTATTTT